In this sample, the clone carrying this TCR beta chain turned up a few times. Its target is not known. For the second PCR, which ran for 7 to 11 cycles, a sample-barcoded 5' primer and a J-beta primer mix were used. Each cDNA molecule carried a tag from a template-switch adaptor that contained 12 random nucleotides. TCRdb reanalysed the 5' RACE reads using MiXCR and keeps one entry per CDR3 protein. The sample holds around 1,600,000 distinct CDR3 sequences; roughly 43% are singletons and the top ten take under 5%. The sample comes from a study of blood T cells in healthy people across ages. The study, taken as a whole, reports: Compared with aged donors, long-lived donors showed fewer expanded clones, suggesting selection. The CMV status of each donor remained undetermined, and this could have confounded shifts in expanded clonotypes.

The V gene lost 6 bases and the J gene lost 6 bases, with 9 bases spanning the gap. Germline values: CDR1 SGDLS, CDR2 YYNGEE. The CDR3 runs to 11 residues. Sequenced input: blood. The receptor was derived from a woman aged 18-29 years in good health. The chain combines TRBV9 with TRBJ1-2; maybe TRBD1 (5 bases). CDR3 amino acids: CASKGSDGYTF. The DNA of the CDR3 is TGTGCCAGCAAGGGGTCGGATGGCTACACCTTC.